Sequencing of this T cell receptor beta chain was carried out in a study of post-analysis software for immune sequencing data. Study results and caveats: A significant reduction in normalized Chao1 diversity was observed in multiple sclerosis patients versus controls. Roughly five TRBV segments occurring more often in patients than controls included TRBV5-6, TRBV5-1 and TRBV20-1.

Unique molecular identifiers had been added to the TCR beta cDNA libraries. TCRdb processed the PCR reads anew with MiXCR; each CDR3 protein has one entry. The sample holds 430,000 or so distinct CDR3 sequences, 30% to 45% seen once. This clonotype was seen a handful of times. Its specificity is unknown. The CDR3 loop spans 14 amino acids. Trimming took 3 bases from V and 4 from J, leaving 12 bases between them. The germline CDR1 and CDR2 sequences are LGHNA and YSLEER. This sequence joins TRBV4-3 and TRBJ1-1, with a weak D call TRBD1 (5 bases). Sequenced material: blood. The receptor comes from a girl aged 2 to 9 with multiple sclerosis. The CDR3 DNA sequence: TGCGCCAGCAGCCAGGTGACGGGGGGCACTGAAGCTTTCTTT. This translates into CASSQVTGGTEAFF.